The clone carrying this TCR beta chain showed up just a few times. The CDR3 loop spans 14 amino acids. V dropped 8 bases and J dropped 0 bases, with 13 bases sitting between them. From germline, CDR1 is MDHEN and CDR2 SYDVKM. In the original processing: By means of reference gene primer amplification, nucleated cell counts were estimated. Clones were read by immunoSEQ multiplex PCR, and TCRdb kept only the in-frame ones, dropping some. V, J and clone size are those of that table, while D and trimming were read from the DNA. The table shows about 110,000 clones, with over 70% occurring only once. The sample is drawn from a study of blood T cell repertoires in COVID-19. On the study more broadly: The samples span acute and convalescent COVID-19 from the United States, Italy and Spain. In each case, the material was cDNA or gDNA derived from T cells, B-cell-depleted T cells, or PBMCs.

Sequencing was done on a sample of peripheral blood. The genes are TRBV28 and TRBJ1-2, with no clear D. The sequence was obtained from a human donor with acute or convalescent COVID-19. The donor label of this sample is uncertain. The chain's CDR3 is CASATAGANYGYTF. In DNA form, the CDR3 reads TGTGCCAGCGCTACAGCGGGCGCTAACTATGGCTACACCTTC.